The 19 T cell receptor beta chains reported below all come from one sample, sequenced in a study of cytomegalovirus exposure and HLA in healthy donors. The study ran its PCR with 60 Vbeta and 13 Jbeta primers. Libraries were prepared by immunoSEQ multiplex PCR; TCRdb keeps only in-frame clonotypes and omits some of them. This sample has about 160,000 clones, with 75% found just once. The specimen sequenced was PBMCs. All receptors derive from a male donor in good health and CMV-seronegative.

The chain combines TRBV27 with TRBJ2-5, with 12 nucleotides matching TRBD1. The CDR3 contains 16 residues. In germline, CDR1 is MNHEY, CDR2 SMNVEV (reference sequence). V lost 5 bases, J lost 6 bases, and 10 bases stayed unmatched. The CDR3 region has the DNA TGTGCCAGCAGTAGAACGGGACAGGGGGCGTTGAAGACCCAGTACTTC. Its protein product is CASSRTGQGALKTQYF.

The rearrangement joins TRBV10-3 to TRBJ2-7; TRBD1 might be the D (6 bases). V lost 7 bases and J lost 0, with 13 bases in between. Germline lookup yields CDR1 ENHRY and CDR2 SYGVKD. The CDR3 has 14 residues. The CDR3 DNA is TGTGCCATCAAGACACAGGGCACCTCCTACGAGCAGTACTTC. Protein sequence: CAIKTQGTSYEQYF.

V gene TRBV7-2 combines with J gene TRBJ1-1; tentative D call: TRBD1 (5 bases). Germline CDR1 is SGHTA and CDR2 is FQGNSA. V lost 7 bases, J lost 0 bases, and 15 bases lay in between. The CDR3 loop spans 15 amino acids. CDR3 bases: TGTGCCAGCAACCCACTGACAGATATGAACACTGAAGCTTTCTTT. This encodes CASNPLTDMNTEAFF.

CDR3 in amino acids: CASSNPGAGSYEQYF. Written as DNA, the CDR3 is TGTGCCAGCAGCAACCCGGGTGCGGGGTCCTACGAGCAGTACTTC. The V call is TRBV27, the J call TRBJ2-7; TRBD2 is a possible D gene (6 bases). V was shortened by 6 bases and J by 1 base, with 16 bases between the two germline ends. The CDR3 extends over 15 amino acids. The germline CDR1 and CDR2 sequences are MNHEY and SMNVEV (reference sequence).

The CDR3 here is CASSLFGQDPTYEQYF. CDR3 DNA: TGTGCCAGCAGTTTATTCGGACAGGACCCTACCTACGAGCAGTACTTC. The V call is TRBV28, the J call TRBJ2-7; 7 bases line up with TRBD1. Germline trimming cut 1 base from V and 2 bases from J; bases unmatched to any gene: 8. The germline V gene has CDR1 MDHEN and CDR2 SYDVKM. This CDR3 region has 16 residues. Full variable domain (missing parts from reference TRBV28 and TRBJ2-7): DVKVTQSSRYLVKRTGEKVFLECVQDMDHENMFWYRQDPGLGLRLIYFSYDVKMKEKGDIPEGYSVSREKKERFSLILESASTNQTSMYLCASSLFGQDPTYEQYFGPGTRLTVT.

This clone was counted many times. The genes are TRBV7-9 and TRBJ2-7; 7 bases fit TRBD2. CDR3 length: 15 residues. CDR1 is SEHNR, CDR2 FQNEAQ, per germline (reference sequence). J gave up 5 bases and V 4 bases, and 11 bases lay outside the gene matches. DNA for the CDR3: TGTGCCAGCAGCTCCCAAGTGAGCGGGATGGACGAGCAGTACTTC. It translates to CASSSQVSGMDEQYF.

This clone appeared a single time. The chain joins TRBV27 to TRBJ2-7, with 9 bases lining up with TRBD1. Germline values: CDR1 MNHEY, CDR2 SMNVEV (reference sequence). This CDR3 is built from 13 residues. The ends lost 3 bases at V and 6 bases at J; junction bases unmatched: 3. CDR3 amino acids: CASSFGQGFEQYF. CDR3 DNA sequence: TGTGCCAGCAGTTTTGGACAGGGGTTCGAGCAGTACTTC.

The gene calls are TRBV4-1 and TRBJ2-5, with 10 bases lining up with TRBD1. J lost 5 bases, V lost 0 bases, and 6 bases had no gene match. The CDR3 is 16 residues long. The V gene's germline CDR1 is MGHRA and CDR2 YSYEKL. CDR3: CASSQDRGQGWETQYF. Here the CDR3 DNA reads TGCGCCAGCAGCCAAGATCGGGGACAGGGGTGGGAGACCCAGTACTTC.

The chain couples TRBV7-6 to TRBJ2-7; 7 nucleotides match TRBD2. The CDR3 is 15 amino acids. The germline CDR1 and CDR2 sequences are SGHVS and FNYEAQ. The ends lost 5 bases at V and 3 bases at J; junction bases unmatched: 10. The CDR3 bases are TGTGCCAGCAGCGCAACTAGCGTTGGAAACTACGAGCAGTACTTC. Translating gives CASSATSVGNYEQYF.

With regard to this clone: Other DNA sequences in this specimen translate into the identical CDR3. The rearrangement links TRBV2 to TRBJ1-5; no firm D call. Germline V gene sequence: CDR1 SNHLY, CDR2 FYNNEI. The CDR3 consists of 13 residues. Trimming took 8 bases from V and 7 from J, leaving 15 bases between them. The CDR3 nucleotides read TGTGCCAGCTTGCGGGTCTTTAACCAGCCCCAGCATTTT. Residues: CASLRVFNQPQHF.

V is TRBV7-9 and J is TRBJ2-2; 7 bases match TRBD1. CDR1 and CDR2 (germline): SEHNR, FQNEAQ (reference sequence). This CDR3 spans 15 amino acids. With V trimmed by 7 bases and J by 1 base, 6 bases remained unmatched. The CDR3 sequence is CASTLTGRNTGELFF. CDR3 DNA sequence: TGTGCCAGCACCCTGACAGGGAGGAACACCGGGGAGCTGTTTTTT.

The rearrangement joins TRBV14 to TRBJ2-1; tentatively, D is TRBD1 (7 bases). The CDR3 loop spans 17 amino acids. Germline CDR1 SGHDN, CDR2 FVKESK. Trimming pared 4 bases from V and 0 bases from J, leaving 16 bases between. The CDR3 loop is CASSPGGWLASYNEQFF. The CDR3 coding sequence is TGTGCCAGCAGCCCAGGGGGGTGGTTGGCCTCCTACAATGAGCAGTTCTTC.

The CDR3 protein is CASGGTARMNTEAFF. DNA for the CDR3: TGCGCCAGCGGGGGGACGGCTCGCATGAACACTGAAGCTTTCTTT. The gene calls are TRBV23-1 and TRBJ1-1, with D perhaps matching TRBD1 (5 bases). TRBV23-1 is an ORF for which the function is uncertain. CDR3 length: 15 amino acids. Deletions cut 8 bases from V and 0 bases from J, with 16 bases between.

This chain connects TRBV6-1 to TRBJ2-7, with 10 nucleotides matching TRBD1. Germline values: CDR1 MNHNS, CDR2 SASEGT. The ends lost 7 bases at V and 1 base at J; junction bases unmatched: 4. There are 14 residues in the CDR3. The CDR3 protein is CASKQDRGSYEQYF. As DNA, the CDR3 is TGTGCCAGCAAACAGGACAGGGGGTCCTACGAGCAGTACTTC.

The chain employs TRBV6-1 and TRBJ1-4; 10 bases map to TRBD1. The CDR3 consists of 14 residues. The trim removed 6 bases at V and 5 bases at J, leaving 3 bases unmatched. Germline V CDR1 and CDR2: MNHNS, SASEGT. The CDR3 here is CASRPGQGNEKLFF. The DNA for the CDR3 is TGTGCCAGCAGACCGGGACAGGGGAATGAAAAACTGTTTTTT.

This chain links TRBV4-1 with TRBJ2-7, with D uncertain. V shed 1 base and J shed 0 bases, with 10 bases lying between them. Germline values: CDR1 MGHRA, CDR2 YSYEKL. CDR3 length: 15 residues. The chain's CDR3 is CASSQGSGISYEQYF. The CDR3 region has the DNA TGCGCCAGCAGCCAAGGTTCAGGAATCTCCTACGAGCAGTACTTC.

V and J are TRBV6-5 and TRBJ2-7; D is possibly TRBD2 (6 bases). Per the germline V gene, CDR1 is MNHEY and CDR2 is SVGAGI. V lost 5 bases and J lost 2, with 13 bases in between. The CDR3 spans 14 residues. As DNA, the CDR3 is TGTGCCAGCAGTATCGGGGGACTGCCCTACGAGCAGTACTTC. Its protein is CASSIGGLPYEQYF.

V usage is TRBV30 and J usage is TRBJ2-1, with TRBD2 identical over 12 bases. Germline CDR1 is GTSNPN and CDR2 is SVGIG (reference sequence). This CDR3 region has 21 residues. Losses at the gene ends were 2 bases for V and 0 bases for J; bases not matched to a gene: 17. DNA for the CDR3: TGTGCCTGGAGTTCCTGGGGGACTAGCGGGCCCTCATCGAGCTCCTACAATGAGCAGTTCTTC. It codes for CAWSSWGTSGPSSSSYNEQFF.

The chain recombines TRBV10-1 with TRBJ1-1; 8 positions agree with TRBD1. This CDR3 is built from 12 residues. The V and J ends lost 8 bases and 11 bases, in that order; junction bases with no gene match: 10. Germline V gene sequence: CDR1 WNHNN, CDR2 SYGVQD (reference sequence). The CDR3 region is CASPLDRVDAFF. The CDR3 DNA is TGCGCCAGCCCCCTGGACAGGGTAGACGCTTTCTTT.